This TCR beta chain was captured in a study of blood T cell repertoires in COVID-19. Across the study: Researchers got acute and convalescent COVID-19 samples from the United States, Italy and Spain. Sample material is recorded as cDNA or gDNA derived from T cells, B-cell-depleted T cells, or PBMCs.

In the original analysis: Reference gene primer amplification in the assay estimated nucleated cell counts. Generated by immunoSEQ multiplex PCR, the TCRdb table keeps only in-frame clones and is missing some. Clonal size and the V and J genes are those of that table, whereas D and trimming came from the DNA. The sample yields around 190,000 clones, under 85% seen once. In Seattle, patients joined the study during active infection and were tracked longitudinally. The CDR3 spans 12 residues. V was cut by 5 bases and J by 8 bases, with 12 bases left in between. Germline V lookup: CDR1 SGHVS, CDR2 FNYEAQ.

The chain links TRBV7-6 to TRBJ2-5; D gene ambiguous. Sequencing input: peripheral blood. The clonotype was recovered from a woman in her seventies with COVID-19, enrolled during active disease. DNA for the CDR3: TGTGCCAGCAGCCCCCTTGCTAGTACCCAGTACTTC. Translated: CASSPLASTQYF.